The 32 T cell receptor beta chains reported below all come from one sample, sequenced in a study of pediatric ulcerative colitis. Data came from immunoSEQ multiplex PCR; TCRdb stores just in-frame clones and leaves some out. This table has roughly 54,000 clones, around 87% appearing once. The sequenced sample was blood. The receptors here all came from a boy aged 5-17 years who was a control in a study of pediatric ulcerative colitis.

The rearrangement links TRBV6-1 to TRBJ2-2, with 11 bases that match TRBD2. In germline, CDR1 is MNHNS, CDR2 SASEGT. The CDR3 length is 18 residues. J was trimmed by 2 bases and V by 1 base; bases with no gene match: 6. Here the CDR3 DNA reads TGTGCCAGCAGTGAAGTGGGTCTAGCGGGAGGTAACACCGGGGAGCTGTTTTTT. This encodes CASSEVGLAGGNTGELFF.

The V gene is TRBV19, the J gene TRBJ2-7, with TRBD2 matching over 7 bases. Germline CDR1 is LNHDA and CDR2 is SQIVND (reference sequence). The CDR3 contains 14 residues. Trimming at V came to 0 bases and at J to 6 bases, leaving 5 bases not matched to a gene. The CDR3 reads CASSIEVGRAEQYF. DNA of the CDR3: TGTGCCAGTAGTATAGAAGTGGGGAGGGCCGAGCAGTACTTC.

The chain employs TRBV19 and TRBJ2-5; D may match TRBD1 or TRBD2 (5 bases each). Germline CDR1 is LNHDA and CDR2 is SQIVND (reference sequence). V lost 8 bases, J lost 0 bases, and 22 bases lay in between. The CDR3 has 17 residues. CDR3 sequence: CASPSAHVGTYQETQYF. In DNA form, the CDR3 reads TGTGCCAGTCCCTCAGCCCATGTAGGGACCTACCAAGAGACCCAGTACTTC.

This chain connects TRBV7-8 to TRBJ1-2; D is possibly TRBD1 (5 bases). The germline CDR1 and CDR2 sequences are SGHVS and FQNEAQ. The length of the CDR3 is 14 residues. V shed 1 base and J shed 6 bases, with 12 bases lying between them. Here the CDR3 reads CASSLVTGEDGYTF. The CDR3 DNA is TGTGCCAGCAGCTTAGTTACGGGGGAGGATGGCTACACCTTC.

The chain has TRBV2 and TRBJ2-5, with D uncertain. Germline V gene data show CDR1 as SNHLY and CDR2 as FYNNEI. The CDR3 contains 11 residues. Trimming shortened V by 4 bases and J by 2 bases, and 2 bases separated the two germline ends. This CDR3 is CASSAQETQYF. The DNA for the CDR3 is TGTGCCAGCAGTGCTCAAGAGACCCAGTACTTC.

The V call is TRBV4-3, the J call TRBJ2-1; maybe TRBD2 (5 bases). The ends were cut back, 4 bases at V and 5 bases at J, with 12 bases in the middle. Germline assignment: CDR1 LGHNA and CDR2 YSLEER. The CDR3 length is 14 residues. CDR3 sequence: CASSLGRGNNEQFF. CDR3 nucleotides: TGCGCCAGCAGCCTTGGACGGGGAAACAATGAGCAGTTCTTC.

J is TRBJ1-3 and V is TRBV18; the match to TRBD1 covers 7 bases. The CDR3 is made up of 15 amino acids. V shed 5 bases, J shed 0 bases, and the junction held 4 bases outside the gene matches. Germline lookup yields CDR1 KGHSH and CDR2 LQKENI. CDR3 nucleotide sequence: TGTGCCAGCTCAACTACAGGGGCCTCTGGAAACACCATATATTTT. Its protein is CASSTTGASGNTIYF.

The chain joins TRBV7-3 to TRBJ1-1, with no clear D. This CDR3 is built from 13 residues. Trimming shortened V by 5 bases and J by 1 base, and 8 bases separated the two germline ends. From germline, CDR1 is SGHTA and CDR2 FQGTGA. CDR3 residues: CASSQRTNTEAFF. CDR3 DNA sequence: TGTGCCAGCAGCCAGAGGACGAACACTGAAGCTTTCTTT.

J is TRBJ2-5 and V is TRBV6-5; D is uncertain. V was clipped by 6 bases and J by 0 bases, with 11 bases between them. This CDR3 comprises 14 residues. The germline CDR1 and CDR2 sequences are MNHEY and SVGAGI. The CDR3 is CASSDSVYQETQYF. CDR3 in DNA: TGTGCCAGCAGCGATTCGGTGTACCAAGAGACCCAGTACTTC.

This clone has a handful of counts. V gene TRBV28 combines with J gene TRBJ1-2; no reliable D call. The germline V and J ends were trimmed by 5 bases and 8 bases, with 12 bases remaining between them. The CDR3 has 12 amino acids. Germline V gives CDR1 MDHEN, CDR2 SYDVKM. The CDR3 coding sequence is TGTGCCAGCAGTGTGGGATTCAAAGGCTACACCTTC. This codes for CASSVGFKGYTF.

This rearrangement joins TRBV4-3 to TRBJ1-1; tentative D call: TRBD1 (5 bases). The V end was cut by 4 bases, the J end by 4 bases, with 13 bases between. The CDR3 totals 14 residues. Germline-derived CDR1 and CDR2 are LGHNA and YSLEER. The CDR3 DNA follows: TGCGCCAGCAGCCGGGGGGAGGGGATCACTGAAGCTTTCTTT. It is translated as CASSRGEGITEAFF.

This chain uses TRBV2 with TRBJ1-2, with a tentative D call TRBD1 (6 bases). Germline V gene data show CDR1 as SNHLY and CDR2 as FYNNEI. With 4 bases removed from V and 1 base from J, the gap between germline ends came to 13 bases. The CDR3 covers 15 residues. The CDR3 DNA sequence: TGTGCCAGCAGTGGAATGAGACAGGTTAACTATGGCTACACCTTC. The encoded protein is CASSGMRQVNYGYTF.

The gene calls are TRBV18 and TRBJ2-1, with 8 positions matching TRBD2. Germline lookup yields CDR1 KGHSH and CDR2 LQKENI. The CDR3 has 16 residues. After removal of 3 bases from V and 7 bases from J, the junction contained 11 bases not matched to a gene. The CDR3 DNA follows: TGTGCCAGCTCACCCTCGCTAGCGGGCCTTTATAATGAGCAGTTCTTC. The encoded protein is CASSPSLAGLYNEQFF.

This clone has only one observation. J is TRBJ1-4 and V is TRBV28; D might be TRBD1 (6 bases). The CDR3 contains 15 residues. The V end lost 6 bases, the J end lost 5 bases, and 16 bases lay between the germline ends. The V gene's germline CDR1 is MDHEN and CDR2 SYDVKM. The CDR3 is CASSLAGQLNEKLFF. The CDR3 bases are TGTGCCAGCAGCCTAGCGGGACAACTCAATGAAAAACTGTTTTTT.

The chain carries TRBV7-8 and TRBJ1-4; the D gene is possibly TRBD1 (5 bases). Per germline, CDR1 SGHVS and CDR2 FQNEAQ. There are 15 residues in the CDR3. V was shortened by 3 bases and J by 7 bases, with 15 bases between the two germline ends. The CDR3: CASSFPRQLGEKLFF. The DNA for the CDR3 is TGTGCCAGCAGCTTTCCCCGACAGCTTGGTGAAAAACTGTTTTTT.

J is TRBJ1-1 and V is TRBV5-6; D unresolved. Germline V gene lookup returns CDR1 SGHDT and CDR2 YYEEEE. The length of the CDR3 is 16 residues. Trimming shortened V by 0 bases and J by 1 base, and 13 bases separated the two germline ends. CDR3 sequence (DNA): TGTGCCAGCAGCTTGGCCGTGATTTACGCGAACACTGAAGCTTTCTTT. It translates to CASSLAVIYANTEAFF.

This clone was seen more than once but under ten times. The chain couples TRBV5-1 to TRBJ1-4, with TRBD1 as a possible D gene (5 bases). Germline CDR1 SGHRS, CDR2 YFSETQ. The CDR3 is 15 amino acids. V lost 4 bases, J lost 7 bases, and 17 bases lay in between. This CDR3 reads CASSPGAGSAEKLFF. DNA for the CDR3: TGCGCCAGCAGCCCCGGGGCGGGGAGCGCTGAAAAACTGTTTTTT.

The chain recombines TRBV10-3 with TRBJ2-7; D possibly corresponds to TRBD2 (6 bases). Germline CDR1 reads ENHRY; CDR2 reads SYGVKD. Trimming stripped 7 bases from V and 0 bases from J, with 16 bases between. The CDR3 loop spans 15 amino acids. The CDR3 protein is CAINDRGDGSYEQYF. CDR3 in DNA: TGTGCCATCAATGATCGCGGGGATGGCTCCTACGAGCAGTACTTC.

The rearrangement joins TRBV28 to TRBJ2-1, with D maybe TRBD1 (6 bases). V lost 5 bases and J lost 9, with 23 bases in between. The CDR3 length is 16 residues. Germline V gene lookup returns CDR1 MDHEN and CDR2 SYDVKM. CDR3 DNA: TGTGCCAGCAGTCCCCCGGGACAAGGTTTTCTTGGTGAGCAGTTCTTC. This translates into CASSPPGQGFLGEQFF.

V gene TRBV19 combines with J gene TRBJ2-1; D is unresolved. Trimming took off 5 bases at V and 10 bases at J, with 9 bases between the two ends. The CDR3 contains 11 residues. CDR1 and CDR2 (germline): LNHDA, SQIVND (reference sequence). For the CDR3, the DNA is TGTGCCAGTAGTGAAGAAGCGGAGCAGTTCTTC. This translates into CASSEEAEQFF.

The V gene is TRBV7-2, the J gene TRBJ2-1; 11 nucleotides agree with TRBD2. The germline V gene encodes CDR1 SGHTA and CDR2 FQGNSA. The CDR3 loop spans 16 amino acids. With 2 bases clipped from V and 8 bases from J, the junction kept 8 bases outside the gene matches. The CDR3 DNA is TGTGCCAGCAGCTTAAAGTTGGCTAGCGGGAGGCATGAGCAGTTCTTC. Residues: CASSLKLASGRHEQFF.

The chain uses TRBV9 and TRBJ2-5, with D perhaps matching TRBD2 (6 bases). V lost 0 bases and J lost 0, with 12 bases in between. This CDR3 has 16 amino acids. The germline V gene has CDR1 SGDLS and CDR2 YYNGEE. This chain's CDR3 is CASSVGYRGNQETQYF. The CDR3 region has the DNA TGTGCCAGCAGCGTAGGATACCGGGGGAACCAAGAGACCCAGTACTTC.

The V gene is TRBV28, the J gene TRBJ2-5; D gene uncertain. The CDR3 spans 13 residues. The germline gives CDR1 MDHEN, CDR2 SYDVKM. The V end lost 7 bases, the J end lost 4 bases, and 13 bases lay between the germline ends. In DNA, the CDR3 is TGTGCCAGCACCGTGCGTTTATCAGAGACCCAGTACTTC. It is translated as CASTVRLSETQYF.

The genes are TRBV19 and TRBJ1-5; possibly TRBD1 for D (5 bases). Germline CDR1 reads LNHDA; CDR2 reads SQIVND (reference sequence). CDR3 length: 16 amino acids. V was cut by 4 bases and J by 1 base, with 14 bases left in between. The CDR3 DNA reads as TGTGCCAGTAGTAACCTCCTCCGGGACAGCAATCAGCCCCAGCATTTT. Translating it yields CASSNLLRDSNQPQHF.

The rearrangement links TRBV28 to TRBJ1-2, with TRBD1 as a possible D gene (6 bases). The germline CDR1 and CDR2 sequences are MDHEN and SYDVKM. V lost 5 bases to trimming and J lost 5 bases, with 12 bases between them. The CDR3 runs 13 residues. The CDR3 DNA sequence: TGTGCCAGCAGTAGTCGGGGGGCTTATGGCTACACCTTC. It is translated as CASSSRGAYGYTF.

This clone was seen just once. The rearrangement joins TRBV6-5 to TRBJ1-1; TRBD1 aligns across 10 bases. V lost 5 bases and J lost 5; bases outside the gene matches: 5. From germline, CDR1 is MNHEY and CDR2 SVGAGI. This CDR3 region has 14 residues. As DNA, the CDR3 is TGTGCCAGCAGTACCGGACAGGGGGAAACTGAAGCTTTCTTT. Translating gives CASSTGQGETEAFF.

The chain combines TRBV5-1 with TRBJ2-2; 10 bases match TRBD1. Germline V gene lookup returns CDR1 SGHRS and CDR2 YFSETQ. V shed 4 bases and J 7 bases; nucleotides not matched to a gene: 10. The CDR3 has 16 residues. CDR3 in DNA: TGCGCCAGCAGCCTGTATGGACAGGGGGTCGTCGGGGAGCTGTTTTTT. Translating it yields CASSLYGQGVVGELFF.

The V and J genes are TRBV10-3 and TRBJ1-6; D unclear. This CDR3 contains 12 residues. CDR1 is ENHRY and CDR2 is SYGVKD in the germline V gene. Trimming took 0 bases from V and 17 from J, leaving 11 bases between them. The CDR3 sequence: CAISESFGEFHF. Written as DNA, the CDR3 is TGTGCCATCAGTGAGTCGTTTGGGGAATTCCACTTT.

V is TRBV11-2 and J is TRBJ1-1, with D unresolved. Germline CDR1 SGHAT, CDR2 FQNNGV. Trimming took 1 base from V and 6 from J, leaving 9 bases between them. This CDR3 has 13 residues. The CDR3 DNA reads as TGTGCCAGCAGCTTAGCACAGTTCGCTGAAGCTTTCTTT. It codes for CASSLAQFAEAFF.

The chain uses TRBV9 and TRBJ2-7; 10 bases match TRBD1. V lost 4 bases, J lost 3 bases, and 4 bases stayed unmatched. This CDR3 has 14 residues. CDR1 is SGDLS, CDR2 YYNGEE, per germline. The CDR3 reads CASSIGTGDYEQYF. For the CDR3, the DNA is TGTGCCAGCAGCATCGGGACAGGGGACTACGAGCAGTACTTC.

CDR3: CASSQGLNQPQHF. In nucleotides, the CDR3 is TGCGCCAGCAGCCAGGGCCTAAATCAGCCCCAGCATTTT. V gene TRBV4-1 combines with J gene TRBJ1-5, with D uncertain. V lost 3 bases, J lost 4 bases, and 7 bases lay in between. Germline V lookup: CDR1 MGHRA, CDR2 YSYEKL. This CDR3 is built from 13 residues.

The chain recombines TRBV5-1 with TRBJ2-1, with D maybe TRBD1 (6 bases). Germline values: CDR1 SGHRS, CDR2 YFSETQ. Trimming stripped 0 bases from V and 0 bases from J, with 10 bases between. The CDR3 sequence is 16 residues long. CDR3 DNA sequence: TGCGCCAGCAGCTTGGGGTTAGGGGGCTCCTACAATGAGCAGTTCTTC. This codes for CASSLGLGGSYNEQFF.